This entry lists 16 T cell receptor beta chains sequenced from one sample in a study of T cell changes during pregnancy in multiple sclerosis. Repertoires were generated with immunoSEQ multiplex PCR, while TCRdb's copy carries only in-frame clones and drops some. The sample contains some 38,000 clones, 91% of which appear only once. Sequenced here: CD4+ T cells from peripheral blood mononuclear cells, sampled in the third trimester of pregnancy. The receptors originated from a female donor in good health, enrolled as a control in a pregnancy study.

The rearrangement joins TRBV28 to TRBJ2-7; tentative D call: TRBD1 (5 bases). The CDR3 has 13 amino acids. Germline CDR1 and CDR2: MDHEN and SYDVKM. V lost 6 bases and J 0 bases, leaving 9 bases between the germline ends. The CDR3 DNA reads TGTGCCAGCAGAGGGGCCAACTCCTACGAGCAGTACTTC. This encodes CASRGANSYEQYF.

The chain uses TRBV9 and TRBJ1-2, with no clear D. V was trimmed by 3 bases and J by 5 bases, leaving 20 bases between them. This CDR3 spans 16 amino acids. Per the germline V gene, CDR1 is SGDLS and CDR2 is YYNGEE. The CDR3 DNA reads TGTGCCAGCAGCGCCCCCGCCGGAGGGTTTGGGTATGGCTACACCTTC. Translated, it gives CASSAPAGGFGYGYTF.

This chain connects TRBV29-1 to TRBJ2-5; 12 bases line up with TRBD1. The CDR3 has 16 residues. The trim removed 8 bases at V and 4 bases at J, leaving 14 bases unmatched. Germline V lookup: CDR1 SQVTM, CDR2 ANQGSEA. CDR3 sequence (DNA): TGCAGCCATCTAAAAGGCGGGACAGGGGGCGGAGAGACCCAGTACTTC. Its protein is CSHLKGGTGGGETQYF.

This clone was picked up one time. The chain recombines TRBV28 with TRBJ1-3; 9 bases align to TRBD1. This CDR3 has 14 amino acids. Germline V CDR1 and CDR2: MDHEN, SYDVKM. The V gene end was trimmed by 7 bases and the J gene end by 4 bases; junction bases not matched to a gene: 5. This chain's CDR3 is CASIGTGSGNTIYF. In DNA, the CDR3 is TGTGCCAGCATCGGGACAGGGTCAGGAAACACCATATATTTT.

CDR3 sequence: CASSQDATFGLATTDTQYF. Written as DNA, the CDR3 is TGCGCCAGCAGCCAAGACGCCACCTTCGGACTAGCGACCACAGATACGCAGTATTTT. J is TRBJ2-3 and V is TRBV4-1, with 9 bases fitting TRBD2. Trimming at V came to 0 bases and at J to 2 bases, leaving 12 bases not matched to a gene. The CDR3 contains 19 residues. CDR1 and CDR2 (germline): MGHRA, YSYEKL.

This chain joins TRBV10-3 and TRBJ1-1, with D possibly TRBD1 on 5 matching bases. From germline, CDR1 is ENHRY and CDR2 SYGVKD. Trimming cost V 0 bases and J 11 bases, with 10 bases left between them. This CDR3 spans 12 amino acids. Written as DNA, the CDR3 is TGTGCCATCAGTGAGTCGGGAGGGACGGCTTTCTTT. Amino acids: CAISESGGTAFF.

The chain's CDR3 is CASSQRDTEQFF. The CDR3 DNA reads as TGTGCCAGCAGCCAGAGGGATACCGAGCAGTTCTTC. The chain carries TRBV6-6 and TRBJ2-1; possible D gene TRBD2, 5 bases. V was pared by 6 bases and J by 10 bases, with 13 bases between. The CDR3 spans 12 residues. Germline V gene data show CDR1 as MNHNY and CDR2 as SVGAGI (reference sequence).

The V call is TRBV2, the J call TRBJ1-5; D not certain. CDR3 length equals 13 residues. Germline V lookup: CDR1 SNHLY, CDR2 FYNNEI. V gave up 6 bases and J gave up 0 bases, with 6 bases separating them. The CDR3 reads CASSTYSNQPQHF. The CDR3 coding sequence is TGTGCCAGCAGCACTTATAGCAATCAGCCCCAGCATTTT.

The chain employs TRBV7-2 and TRBJ2-3; 9 bases are shared with TRBD1. The trim removed 10 bases at V and 2 bases at J, leaving 10 bases unmatched. The CDR3 has 15 residues. Germline V gene data show CDR1 as SGHTA and CDR2 as FQGNSA. The CDR3 DNA sequence: TGTGCCACCAAACTGACAGGGGGTATCACAGATACGCAGTATTTT. The encoded protein is CATKLTGGITDTQYF. Variable domain in full (rest from reference TRBV7-2 and TRBJ2-3): GAGVSQSPSNKVTEKGKDVELRCDPISGHTALYWYRQSLGQGLEFLIYFQGNSAPDKSGLPSDRFSAERTGGSVSTLTIQRTQQEDSAVYLCATKLTGGITDTQYFGPGTRLTVL.

The rearrangement joins TRBV30 to TRBJ1-1; 8 nucleotides line up with TRBD1. The germline V gene encodes CDR1 GTSNPN and CDR2 SVGIG (reference sequence). J lost 0 bases, V lost 2 bases, and 5 bases had no gene match. This CDR3 is 15 amino acids long. In DNA form, the CDR3 reads TGTGCCTGGAGTCCACCGGACAGGGTGAACACTGAAGCTTTCTTT. Translation gives CAWSPPDRVNTEAFF.

This chain links TRBV6-6 with TRBJ2-5; TRBD1 aligns across 7 bases. V shed 6 bases and J 4 bases; nucleotides not matched to a gene: 2. Germline CDR1 is MNHNY and CDR2 is SVGAGI (reference sequence). CDR3 length: 12 residues. CDR3 in DNA: TGTGCCAGCAGGAGGGGGCTAGAGACCCAGTACTTC. Its protein is CASRRGLETQYF.

This sequence joins TRBV7-9 and TRBJ2-2; 10 bases line up with TRBD1. Germline values: CDR1 SEHNR, CDR2 FQNEAQ (reference sequence). With 5 bases clipped from V and 7 bases from J, the junction kept 7 bases outside the gene matches. The CDR3 has 15 residues. The CDR3 protein is CASSIRQGAIGELFF. CDR3 nucleotide sequence: TGTGCCAGCAGCATTAGACAGGGGGCGATCGGGGAGCTGTTTTTT.

The chain has TRBV28 and TRBJ2-5, with 8 bases fitting TRBD2. Per germline, CDR1 MDHEN and CDR2 SYDVKM. Germline trimming cut 8 bases from V and 1 base from J; bases unmatched to any gene: 9. The CDR3 extends over 15 amino acids. The CDR3 region has the DNA TGTGCCAGCCGCCGGGGGGGTGCTCTCCAAGAGACCCAGTACTTC. Its translation: CASRRGGALQETQYF.

The V and J genes are TRBV18 and TRBJ2-1; 9 nucleotides match TRBD2. V shed 1 base and J 7 bases; nucleotides not matched to a gene: 5. The CDR3 spans 15 residues. Germline V lookup: CDR1 KGHSH, CDR2 LQKENI. The CDR3 DNA sequence: TGTGCCAGCTCACCACTAGCGGGAGAGAATAATGAGCAGTTCTTC. It codes for CASSPLAGENNEQFF. The whole variable domain, remainder taken from reference TRBV18 and TRBJ2-1, is NAGVMQNPRHLVRRRGQEARLRCSPMKGHSHVYWYRQLPEEGLKFMVYLQKENIIDESGMPKERFSAEFPKEGPSILRIQQVVRGDSAAYFCASSPLAGENNEQFFGPGTRLTVL.

The chain uses TRBV7-3 and TRBJ1-1; D perhaps matches TRBD1 (5 bases). The germline gives CDR1 SGHTA, CDR2 FQGTGA. V lost 0 bases and J lost 0, with 8 bases in between. This CDR3 contains 15 residues. The CDR3 here is CASSLTADMNTEAFF. The CDR3 DNA sequence: TGTGCCAGCAGCTTAACGGCGGACATGAACACTGAAGCTTTCTTT.

V is TRBV5-4 and J is TRBJ2-7, with a weak D call TRBD2 (6 bases). This CDR3 region has 15 residues. Germline CDR1 and CDR2: SGHNT and YYREEE (reference sequence). Trimming stripped 0 bases from V and 5 bases from J, with 15 bases between. The CDR3 sequence is CASSLANGGWDEQYF. CDR3 sequence (DNA): TGTGCCAGCAGCTTGGCCAACGGGGGATGGGACGAGCAGTACTTC.